The T cell receptor beta chain under discussion was sequenced for a study of technical replicates of blood from a few donors. Clones were read by immunoSEQ multiplex PCR, and TCRdb kept only the in-frame ones, dropping some. The top ten hold around 5% of the sample, which has about 76,000 clones, about 86% seen once. Looked up from germline, CDR1 is SEHNR and CDR2 is FQNEAQ (reference sequence). V was shortened by 5 bases and J by 8 bases, with 13 bases between the two germline ends. The CDR3 consists of 13 residues. The clonotype comes from a human donor in good health. Some clones in this sample may be carry-over from other donors' samples. The sequenced material came from PBMCs. The V call is TRBV7-9, the J call TRBJ1-5; weak D call: TRBD1 (5 bases). The CDR3 bases are TGTGCCAGCAGCCCGGGGGGACTGGAGCCCCAGCATTTT. Its protein is CASSPGGLEPQHF.